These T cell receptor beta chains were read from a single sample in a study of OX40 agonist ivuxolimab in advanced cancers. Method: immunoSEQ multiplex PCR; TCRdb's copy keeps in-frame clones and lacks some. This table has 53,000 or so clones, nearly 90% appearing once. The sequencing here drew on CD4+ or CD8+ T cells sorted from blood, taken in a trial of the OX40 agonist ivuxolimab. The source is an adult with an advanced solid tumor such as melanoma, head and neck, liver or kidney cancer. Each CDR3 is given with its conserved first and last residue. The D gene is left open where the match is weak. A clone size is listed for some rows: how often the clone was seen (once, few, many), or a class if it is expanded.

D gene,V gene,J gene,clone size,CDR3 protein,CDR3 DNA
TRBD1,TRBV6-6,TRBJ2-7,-,CASSYSTGGPYEQYF,TGTGCCAGCAGTTACTCGACAGGGGGCCCCTACGAGCAGTACTTC
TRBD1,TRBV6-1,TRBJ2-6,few,CASSEANRGRSGANVLTF,TGTGCCAGCAGTGAAGCGAACAGGGGTCGGTCTGGGGCCAACGTCCTGACTTTC
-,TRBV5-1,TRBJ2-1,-,CASSSQGGSSYNEQFF,TGCGCCAGCAGCTCGCAGGGGGGGAGCTCCTACAATGAGCAGTTCTTC
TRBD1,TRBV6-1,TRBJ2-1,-,CASSGDRGQRQLHYEQFF,TGTGCCAGCAGTGGGGACAGGGGACAGCGCCAGCTACATTACGAGCAGTTCTTC
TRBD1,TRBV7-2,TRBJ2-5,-,CASSTGQKKTQYF,TGTGCCAGCAGCACGGGACAGAAGAAGACCCAGTACTTC
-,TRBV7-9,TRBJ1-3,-,CASSLDASSGNTIYF,TGTGCCAGCAGCTTAGATGCATCTTCCGGAAACACCATATATTTT
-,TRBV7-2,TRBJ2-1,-,CASSSQGGNNEQFF,TGTGCCAGCTCCTCGCAGGGGGGGAACAATGAGCAGTTCTTC
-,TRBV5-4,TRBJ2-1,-,CASSAPPGDNEQFF,TGTGCCAGCAGCGCCCCCCCAGGGGACAATGAGCAGTTCTTC
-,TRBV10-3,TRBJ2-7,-,CAITRTGSSYEQYF,TGTGCCATCACAAGGACCGGCAGCTCCTACGAGCAGTACTTC
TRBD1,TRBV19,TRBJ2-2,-,CASSFPGQGWTGELFF,TGTGCCAGTAGCTTCCCCGGACAGGGGTGGACCGGGGAGCTGTTTTTT
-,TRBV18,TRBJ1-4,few,CASSPRSGYGEKLFF,TGTGCCAGCTCACCACGGTCAGGGTATGGAGAAAAACTGTTTTTT
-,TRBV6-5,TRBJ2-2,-,CASSYSWQNTGELFF,TGTGCCAGCAGTTACTCCTGGCAGAACACCGGGGAGCTGTTTTTT
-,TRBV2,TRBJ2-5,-,CASSPTKGGETQYF,TGTGCCAGCAGTCCTACTAAGGGGGGCGAGACCCAGTACTTC
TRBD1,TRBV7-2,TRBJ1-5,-,CASSARTGTQPQHF,TGTGCCAGCAGCGCACGGACAGGGACTCAGCCCCAGCATTTT